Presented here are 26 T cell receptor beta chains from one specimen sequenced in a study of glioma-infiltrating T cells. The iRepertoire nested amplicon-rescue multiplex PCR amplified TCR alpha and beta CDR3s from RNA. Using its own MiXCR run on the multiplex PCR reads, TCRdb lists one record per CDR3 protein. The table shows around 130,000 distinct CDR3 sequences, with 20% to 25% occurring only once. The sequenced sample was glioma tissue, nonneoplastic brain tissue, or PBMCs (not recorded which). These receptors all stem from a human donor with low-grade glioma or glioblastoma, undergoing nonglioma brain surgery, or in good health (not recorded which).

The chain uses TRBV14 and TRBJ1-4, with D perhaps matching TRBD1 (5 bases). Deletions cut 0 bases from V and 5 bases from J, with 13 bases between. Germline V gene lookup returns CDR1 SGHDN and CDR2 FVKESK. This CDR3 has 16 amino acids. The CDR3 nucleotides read TGTGCCAGCAGCCAAGACCTCGGGACGGGGAATGAAAAACTGTTTTTT. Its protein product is CASSQDLGTGNEKLFF.

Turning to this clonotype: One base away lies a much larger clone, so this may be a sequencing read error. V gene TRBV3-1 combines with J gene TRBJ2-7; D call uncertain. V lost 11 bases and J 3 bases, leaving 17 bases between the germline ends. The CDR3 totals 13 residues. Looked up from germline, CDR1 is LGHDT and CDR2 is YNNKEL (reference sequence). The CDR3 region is CAGGPNRDYEQYV. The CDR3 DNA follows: TGTGCCGGCGGCCCTAACAGAGACTACGAGCAGTACGTC.

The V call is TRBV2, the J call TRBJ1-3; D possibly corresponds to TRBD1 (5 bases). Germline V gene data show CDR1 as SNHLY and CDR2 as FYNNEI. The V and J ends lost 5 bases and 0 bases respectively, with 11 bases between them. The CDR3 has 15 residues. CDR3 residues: CASSIQGFSGNTIYF. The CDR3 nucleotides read TGTGCCAGCAGTATCCAGGGCTTCTCTGGAAACACCATATATTTT. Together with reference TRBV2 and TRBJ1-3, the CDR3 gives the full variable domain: EPEVTQTPSHQVTQMGQEVILRCVPISNHLYFYWYRQILGQKVEFLVSFYNNEISEKSEIFDDQFSVERPDGSNFTLKIRSTKLEDSAMYFCASSIQGFSGNTIYFGEGSWLTVV.

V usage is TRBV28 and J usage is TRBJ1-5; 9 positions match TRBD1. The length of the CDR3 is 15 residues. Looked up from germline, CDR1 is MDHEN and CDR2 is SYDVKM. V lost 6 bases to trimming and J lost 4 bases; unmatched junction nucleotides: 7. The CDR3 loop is CASSPTGGGNQPQHF. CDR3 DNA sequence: TGTGCCAGCAGCCCGACAGGGGGTGGGAATCAGCCCCAGCATTTT.

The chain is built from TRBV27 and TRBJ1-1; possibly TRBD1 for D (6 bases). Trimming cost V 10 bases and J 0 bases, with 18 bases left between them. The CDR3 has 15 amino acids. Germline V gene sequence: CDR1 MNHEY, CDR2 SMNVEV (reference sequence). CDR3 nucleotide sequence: TGTGCCACCATCCCTCAGGGGAGGTTGAACACTGAAGCTTTCTTT. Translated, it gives CATIPQGRLNTEAFF.

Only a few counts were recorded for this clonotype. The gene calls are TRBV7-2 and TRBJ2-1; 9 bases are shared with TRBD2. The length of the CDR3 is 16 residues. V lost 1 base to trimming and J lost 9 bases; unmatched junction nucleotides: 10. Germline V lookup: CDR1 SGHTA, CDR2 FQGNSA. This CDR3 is CASSLEGGGGAAEQFF. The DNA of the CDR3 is TGTGCCAGCAGCTTAGAAGGGGGCGGGGGGGCCGCTGAGCAGTTCTTC.

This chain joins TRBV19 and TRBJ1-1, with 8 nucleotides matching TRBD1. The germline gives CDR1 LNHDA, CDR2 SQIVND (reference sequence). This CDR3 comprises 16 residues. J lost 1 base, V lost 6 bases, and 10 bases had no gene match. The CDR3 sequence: CASSGQGNTPNTEAFF. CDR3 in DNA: TGTGCCAGTAGCGGACAGGGTAATACGCCGAACACTGAAGCTTTCTTT.

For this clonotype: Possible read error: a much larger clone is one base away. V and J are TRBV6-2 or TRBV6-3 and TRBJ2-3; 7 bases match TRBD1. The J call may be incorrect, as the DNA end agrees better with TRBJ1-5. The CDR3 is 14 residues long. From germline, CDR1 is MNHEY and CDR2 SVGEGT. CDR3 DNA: TGTGCCAGCAGGTGGTCGCAGGGGACAGATACGCAGCATTTT. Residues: CASRWSQGTDTQHF.

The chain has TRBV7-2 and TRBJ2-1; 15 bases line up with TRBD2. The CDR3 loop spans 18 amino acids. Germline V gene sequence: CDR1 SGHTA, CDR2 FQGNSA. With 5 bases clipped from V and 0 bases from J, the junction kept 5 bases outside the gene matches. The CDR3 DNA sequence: TGTGCCAGCAGCGCACAGGGACTAGCGGGGGGCTCCTACAATGAGCAGTTCTTC. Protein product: CASSAQGLAGGSYNEQFF.

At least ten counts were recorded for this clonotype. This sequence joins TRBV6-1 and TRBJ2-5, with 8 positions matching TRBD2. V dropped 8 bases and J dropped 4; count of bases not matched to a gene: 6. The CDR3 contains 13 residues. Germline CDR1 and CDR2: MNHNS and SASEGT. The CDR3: CASGLADGETQYF. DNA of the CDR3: TGTGCCAGCGGACTAGCTGATGGAGAGACCCAGTACTTC.

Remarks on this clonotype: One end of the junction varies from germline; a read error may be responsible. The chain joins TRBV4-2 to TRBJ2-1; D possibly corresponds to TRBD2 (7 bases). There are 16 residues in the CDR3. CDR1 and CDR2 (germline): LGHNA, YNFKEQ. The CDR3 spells CASSQDLRGAGNERFF. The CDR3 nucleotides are TGTGCCAGCAGCCAGGACCTTCGGGGGGCCGGGAATGAGCGGTTCTTC.

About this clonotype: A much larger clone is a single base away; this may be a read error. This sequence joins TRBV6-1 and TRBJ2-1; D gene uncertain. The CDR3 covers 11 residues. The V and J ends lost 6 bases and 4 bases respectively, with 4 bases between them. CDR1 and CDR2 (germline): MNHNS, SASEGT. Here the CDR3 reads CASSIYNEQFF. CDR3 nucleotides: TGTGCCAGCAGCATTTACAATGAGCAGTTCTTC.

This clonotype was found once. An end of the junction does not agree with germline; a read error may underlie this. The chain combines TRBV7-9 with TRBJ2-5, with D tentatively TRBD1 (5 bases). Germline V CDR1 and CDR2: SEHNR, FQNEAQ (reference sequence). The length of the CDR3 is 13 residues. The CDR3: CAGSLETEETQYF. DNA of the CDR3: TGTGCCGGCAGCTTAGAGACAGAAGAGACCCAGTACTTC.

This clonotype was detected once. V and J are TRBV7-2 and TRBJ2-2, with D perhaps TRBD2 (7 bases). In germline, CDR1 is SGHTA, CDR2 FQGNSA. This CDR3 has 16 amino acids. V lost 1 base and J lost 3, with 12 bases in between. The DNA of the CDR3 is TGTGCCAGCAGCTTAGAGGGGGGGGGATACACCGGGGAGCTGTTTTTT. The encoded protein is CASSLEGGGYTGELFF.

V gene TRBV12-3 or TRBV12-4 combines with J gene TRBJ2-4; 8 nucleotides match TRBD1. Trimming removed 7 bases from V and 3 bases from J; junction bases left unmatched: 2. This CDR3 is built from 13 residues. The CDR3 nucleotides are TGTGCCAGCAAGACAGGGGACAAAAACATTCAGTACTTC. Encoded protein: CASKTGDKNIQYF.

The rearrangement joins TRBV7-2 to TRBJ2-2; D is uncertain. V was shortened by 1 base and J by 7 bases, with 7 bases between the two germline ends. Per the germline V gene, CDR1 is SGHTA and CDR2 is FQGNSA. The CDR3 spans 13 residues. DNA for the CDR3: TGTGCCAGCAGCTTAGTCATGAGCGGGGAGCTGTTTTTT. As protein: CASSLVMSGELFF.

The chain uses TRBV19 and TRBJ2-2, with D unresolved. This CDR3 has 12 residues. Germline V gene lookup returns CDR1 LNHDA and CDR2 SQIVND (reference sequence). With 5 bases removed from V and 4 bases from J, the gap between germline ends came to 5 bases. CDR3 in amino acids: CASSLRTGELFF. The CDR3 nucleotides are TGTGCCAGTAGTCTTCGCACCGGGGAGCTGTTTTTT.

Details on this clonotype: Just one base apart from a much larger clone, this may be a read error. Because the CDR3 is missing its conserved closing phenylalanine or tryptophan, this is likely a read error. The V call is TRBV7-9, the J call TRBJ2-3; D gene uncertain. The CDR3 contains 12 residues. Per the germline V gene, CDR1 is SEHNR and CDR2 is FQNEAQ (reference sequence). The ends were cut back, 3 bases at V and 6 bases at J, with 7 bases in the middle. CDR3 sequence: CASSFLGDTQYL. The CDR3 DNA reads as TGTGCCAGCAGCTTTCTGGGGGATACGCAGTATCTT.

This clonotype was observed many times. The CDR3 is CASNKGGTGGHEQFF. The CDR3, as DNA: TGTGCCAGCAACAAGGGAGGGACAGGGGGGCATGAGCAGTTCTTC. This chain connects TRBV7-2 to TRBJ2-1, with TRBD1 identical over 11 bases. This CDR3 region has 15 residues. V was pared by 7 bases and J by 8 bases, with 10 bases of the junction left unmatched. Germline V gene data show CDR1 as SGHTA and CDR2 as FQGNSA.

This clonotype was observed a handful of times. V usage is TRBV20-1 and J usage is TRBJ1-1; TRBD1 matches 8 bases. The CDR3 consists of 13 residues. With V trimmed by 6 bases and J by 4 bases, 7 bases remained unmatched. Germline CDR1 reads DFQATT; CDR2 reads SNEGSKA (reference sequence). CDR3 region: CSAGQGGRTEAFF. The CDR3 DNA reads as TGCAGTGCCGGACAGGGTGGGCGCACTGAAGCTTTCTTT.

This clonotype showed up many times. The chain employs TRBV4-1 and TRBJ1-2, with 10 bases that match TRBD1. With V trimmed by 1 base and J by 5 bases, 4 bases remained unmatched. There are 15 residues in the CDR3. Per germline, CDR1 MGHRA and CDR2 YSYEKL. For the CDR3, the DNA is TGCGCCAGCAGCCAAGGCGGGACAGGGGAGTATGGCTACACCTTC. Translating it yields CASSQGGTGEYGYTF.

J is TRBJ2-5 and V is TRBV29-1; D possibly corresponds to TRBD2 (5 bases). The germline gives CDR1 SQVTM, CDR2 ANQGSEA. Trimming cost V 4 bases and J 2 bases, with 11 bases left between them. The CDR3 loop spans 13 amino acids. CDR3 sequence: CSVGWRFQETQYF. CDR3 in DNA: TGCAGCGTTGGGTGGAGGTTTCAAGAGACCCAGTACTTC.

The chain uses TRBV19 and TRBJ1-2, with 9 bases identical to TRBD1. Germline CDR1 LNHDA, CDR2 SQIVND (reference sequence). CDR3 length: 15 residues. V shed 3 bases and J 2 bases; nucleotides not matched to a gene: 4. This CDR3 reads CASSIPGTGNYGYTF. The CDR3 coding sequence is TGTGCCAGTAGTATCCCAGGGACAGGGAACTATGGCTACACCTTC.

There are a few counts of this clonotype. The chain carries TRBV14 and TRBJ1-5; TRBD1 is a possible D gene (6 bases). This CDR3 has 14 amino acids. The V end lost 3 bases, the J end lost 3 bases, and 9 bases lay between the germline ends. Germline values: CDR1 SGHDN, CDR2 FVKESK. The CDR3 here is CASSQGDTNQPQHF. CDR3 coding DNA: TGTGCCAGCAGCCAGGGGGACACCAATCAGCCCCAGCATTTT.

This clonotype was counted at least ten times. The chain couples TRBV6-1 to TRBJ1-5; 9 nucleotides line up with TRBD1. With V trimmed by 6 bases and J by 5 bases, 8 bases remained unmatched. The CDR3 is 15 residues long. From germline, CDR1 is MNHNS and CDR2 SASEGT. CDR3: CASRGDRVGDQPQHF. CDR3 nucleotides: TGTGCCAGCAGAGGGGACAGGGTGGGGGATCAGCCCCAGCATTTT.

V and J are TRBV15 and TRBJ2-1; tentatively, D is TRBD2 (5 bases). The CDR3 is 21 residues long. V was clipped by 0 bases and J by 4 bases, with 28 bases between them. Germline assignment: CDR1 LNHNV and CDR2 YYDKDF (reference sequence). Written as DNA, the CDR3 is TGTGCCACCAGCAGAGAAGGCCCCCGGGCCGGGGTATCGACCGCATACAATGAGCAGTTCTTC. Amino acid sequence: CATSREGPRAGVSTAYNEQFF.